The clone carrying this T cell receptor beta chain was detected only once. As yet, its antigen is unknown. The CDR3 runs 17 residues. The germline V gene has CDR1 MNHEY and CDR2 SMNVEV (reference sequence). J lost 2 bases, V lost 5 bases, and 6 bases had no gene match. The sample comes from a study of cytomegalovirus exposure and HLA in healthy donors. General study points: For most TCR beta V segments, an earlier analysis put the productive rate at about 90% or about 30% of the time. In vitro assays verified that a few CMV-associated chains recognized CMV antigens specifically. TRBV6-2, TRBV6-3 and some other V segments were excluded as indistinguishable.

Both 60 Vbeta primers and 13 Jbeta primers went into the PCR. TCRdb's table, derived via immunoSEQ multiplex PCR, lists solely in-frame clones and lacks some. Of 150,000 or so clones in the sample, roughly 73% were seen once. V usage is TRBV27 and J usage is TRBJ2-1; TRBD2 matches at 13 bases. Sequences were obtained from PBMCs. The clonotype originates from a man between 18 and 35 years old in good health and CMV-seropositive. CDR3 nucleotide sequence: TGTGCCAGCAGTCTTAAAGGGACTAGCGGGGCCTACAATGAGCAGTTCTTC. Its protein product is CASSLKGTSGAYNEQFF.